This TCR beta chain was identified in a study of response to subunit inactivated influenza vaccine. MiXCR, applied by TCRdb to the RT-PCR reads, yields one record per CDR3 protein. Of 200,000 to 300,000 distinct CDR3 sequences in the sample, roughly an eighth were seen once. The CDR3 is 14 amino acids. With 6 bases clipped from V and 4 bases from J, the junction kept 5 bases outside the gene matches. This receptor was identified in a man aged 45-65 years who received an inactivated influenza vaccine. The sample was non-naive T cells sorted from PBMCs, taken 14 to 15 days before vaccination. This chain uses TRBV12-3 or TRBV12-4 with TRBJ2-2; 7 bases match TRBD1. The CDR3 region is CASSLSGGTGELFF. CDR3 nucleotides: TGTGCCAGCAGCCTATCAGGGGGCACCGGGGAGCTGTTTTTT.